These 6 T cell receptor beta chains originate from one sample sequenced in a study of shared clonotypes between healthy human individuals. Only in-frame clones appear in the TCRdb table, and some are missing; sequencing was by immunoSEQ multiplex PCR. The sample carries about 770,000 clones, 72% recorded once. The specimen sequenced was memory CD4+ T cells sorted from blood. Subset described: CD45RA-negative fraction. The receptor set was obtained from a woman in her thirties in good health.

The chain carries TRBV25-1 and TRBJ2-7, with TRBD1 matching 12 bases. This CDR3 has 18 residues. The V segment lost 4 bases and the J segment 7 bases; nucleotides outside the gene matches: 17. CDR1 is MGHDK, CDR2 SYGVNS, per germline. The CDR3 reads CASSVTGTGGASFGEQYF. The CDR3 DNA reads TGTGCCAGCAGTGTAACCGGGACAGGGGGCGCCTCCTTTGGGGAGCAGTACTTC.

The chain joins TRBV5-6 to TRBJ2-7, with D possibly called TRBD1 or TRBD2 (7 bases each). Germline V gene sequence: CDR1 SGHDT, CDR2 YYEEEE. The CDR3 consists of 15 residues. With 0 bases removed from V and 0 bases from J, the gap between germline ends came to 10 bases. DNA of the CDR3: TGTGCCAGCAGCTTGGCAGGGGGGGGCTCCTACGAGCAGTACTTC. Translated: CASSLAGGGSYEQYF.

This clone was recorded once. The chain carries TRBV5-6 and TRBJ1-2, with D possibly TRBD1 on 5 matching bases. The CDR3 length is 12 residues. V was shortened by 4 bases and J by 6 bases, with 10 bases between the two germline ends. Per the germline V gene, CDR1 is SGHDT and CDR2 is YYEEEE. This chain's CDR3 is CASSLPGNGYTF. CDR3 DNA: TGTGCCAGCAGCCTACCAGGGAATGGCTACACCTTC.

This clone appeared a few times. This chain connects TRBV10-2 to TRBJ2-7, with D uncertain. There are 13 residues in the CDR3. In germline, CDR1 is WSHSY, CDR2 SAAADI. The ends were cut back, 4 bases at V and 4 bases at J, with 11 bases in the middle. The CDR3 sequence: CASSGQKAYEQYF. The CDR3 bases are TGCGCCAGCAGTGGACAAAAGGCGTACGAGCAGTACTTC.

The gene calls are TRBV5-5 and TRBJ1-2; weak D call: TRBD1 (6 bases). The CDR3 length is 14 residues. Between the trimmed V and J ends, which lost 1 base and 2 bases, there was a span of 9 bases. The V gene's germline CDR1 is SGHKS and CDR2 YYEKEE (reference sequence). CDR3 sequence: CASSLLGGNYGYTF. The CDR3 bases are TGTGCCAGCAGCTTGCTAGGGGGGAACTATGGCTACACCTTC.

The chain is built from TRBV29-1 and TRBJ2-1; 10 nucleotides align to TRBD2. This CDR3 contains 15 residues. V trimming: 3 bases; J trimming: 5 bases; junction bases outside the gene matches: 7. Germline V gives CDR1 SQVTM, CDR2 ANQGSEA. The CDR3 sequence is CSVEIGTSVNNEQFF. The CDR3 nucleotides are TGCAGCGTTGAGATCGGGACTAGCGTTAACAATGAGCAGTTCTTC.